This TCR beta chain was identified in a study of Ad26.COV2.S vaccination and SARS-CoV-2 variants. Across the whole study: Donor had been placed in the Ad26.COV2.S arm of the COV1001 trial. Study conclusions and caveats: Vaccine and placebo recipients had comparable breadth of non-spike TCRs.

The treatment is: about 20 received Ad26.COV2.S at low or high dose, single or two shots; 5 received placebo; per-sample allocation not given. Samples were taken on day 63 after the first vaccine or placebo injection. Details on this clone: Its antigen is currently unknown.

Repertoires were generated with immunoSEQ multiplex PCR, while TCRdb's copy carries only in-frame clones and drops some. The sample includes hundreds of thousands of clones, 80% to 90% of them seen just once. The CDR3 is 15 residues long. V lost 0 bases and J lost 8; bases outside the gene matches: 2. CDR1 and CDR2 (germline): SGHRS, YFSETQ. This sequence joins TRBV5-1 and TRBJ1-6; TRBD1 matches at 10 bases. Source: peripheral blood, taken in a trial of Ad26.COV2.S vaccine versus placebo. This sequence originates from a person between 18 and 65 years old who received the Ad26.COV2.S COVID-19 vaccine or a placebo. The CDR3: CASSLETGGHSPLHF. In DNA form, the CDR3 reads TGCGCCAGCAGCTTGGAGACAGGGGGCCATTCACCCCTCCACTTT.